This T cell receptor (beta chain) stems from a study of blood T cell repertoires in COVID-19. At the level of the study: The study drew acute and convalescent COVID-19 samples from the United States, Italy and Spain.

The CDR3 runs to 14 residues. Trimming took 5 bases from V and 2 from J; bases not matched to a gene: 5. CDR1 and CDR2 (germline): SNHLY, FYNNEI. Only in-frame clones appear in the TCRdb table, and some are missing; sequencing was by immunoSEQ multiplex PCR. The sample has 200,000 to 300,000 clones; over 80% are singletons. The source of this sequence is a woman aged 55-69 years with active or convalescent COVID-19. Specimen: peripheral blood. This chain uses TRBV2 with TRBJ1-1, with 7 bases fitting TRBD1. For the CDR3, the DNA is TGTGCCAGCAGTCACGACAGGGCAAACACTGAAGCTTTCTTT. Protein sequence: CASSHDRANTEAFF.